Each of the 12 T cell receptor beta chains below was sequenced from the same sample in a study of T cells in Graves' hyperthyroidism and ophthalmopathy. RNA transcripts were the template for amplifying TCR beta CDR3 regions. First-round RT-PCR targeting the TCR CDR3 was performed with the HTBI primer set. TCRdb re-called the multiplex PCR reads through MiXCR, storing one row per CDR3 protein. The table shows a few hundred thousand distinct CDR3 sequences, with approximately 48% occurring only once. The sequencing input was peripheral blood or thyroid tissue (not recorded which). These receptors were taken from an adult woman with Graves' disease, either hyperthyroidism or ophthalmopathy (not recorded which).

For this clonotype: A read error may account for a junction end that differs from germline. The V call is TRBV5-4, the J call TRBJ2-7; possibly TRBD1 for D (6 bases). Looked up from germline, CDR1 is SGHNT and CDR2 is YYREEE (reference sequence). CDR3 length: 13 residues. CDR3 protein: CAGSLAGAYEQYF. In DNA, the CDR3 is TGTGCCGGCAGCTTGGCAGGGGCCTACGAGCAGTACTTC.

The rearrangement links TRBV7-9 to TRBJ2-7; tentative D call: TRBD2 (6 bases). Per germline, CDR1 SEHNR and CDR2 FQNEAQ (reference sequence). This CDR3 comprises 15 residues. The V end was cut by 5 bases, the J end by 7 bases, with 21 bases between. The CDR3 nucleotides are TGTGCCAGCAGCCAATGGGACTCGCACCCGGGGGAGCAGTACTTC. Its protein product is CASSQWDSHPGEQYF.

This clonotype was seen at least ten times. The CDR3 DNA reads as TGTGCCAGCAGCTTAGCGCACAGGGCCTACGAGCAGTACTTC. This gives the protein CASSLAHRAYEQYF. J is TRBJ2-7 and V is TRBV7-2; tentatively, D is TRBD1 (6 bases). The CDR3 length is 14 residues. Germline assignment: CDR1 SGHTA and CDR2 FQGNSA. V was clipped by 0 bases and J by 2 bases, with 8 bases between them. The full variable domain, its missing parts supplied by reference TRBV7-2 and TRBJ2-7, is GAGVSQSPSNKVTEKGKDVELRCDPISGHTALYWYRQSLGQGLEFLIYFQGNSAPDKSGLPSDRFSAERTGGSVSTLTIQRTQQEDSAVYLCASSLAHRAYEQYFGPGTRLTVT.

This clonotype has ten or more counts. The J gene is TRBJ2-5, the V gene TRBV10-3, with 15 positions matching TRBD2. The J segment lost 2 bases and the V segment lost 4 bases, leaving 5 bases of the junction unmatched. The CDR3 sequence is 17 residues long. Germline CDR1 ENHRY, CDR2 SYGVKD. The CDR3: CAISGRTSGREQETQYF. The CDR3 region has the DNA TGTGCCATCAGTGGGAGGACTAGCGGGAGGGAACAAGAGACCCAGTACTTC.

On this clonotype: One end of the junction fails to match germline, which may point to a read error. CDR3 sequence: CSVEGNQETQCF. The CDR3 coding sequence is TGCAGCGTTGAAGGCAATCAAGAGACCCAGTGCTTC. The rearrangement links TRBV29-1 to TRBJ2-5, with D uncertain. Germline loops: CDR1 SQVTM, CDR2 ANQGSEA. This CDR3 is built from 12 residues.

The chain links TRBV20-1 to TRBJ1-5; perhaps TRBD1 as D (5 bases). The CDR3 sequence is 12 residues long. V lost 3 bases, J lost 6 bases, and 9 bases lay in between. CDR1 DFQATT and CDR2 SNEGSKA come from the germline V gene (reference sequence). CDR3 region: CSASQGLQPQHF. The CDR3 DNA is TGCAGTGCTAGCCAGGGTCTTCAGCCCCAGCATTTT.

This clonotype was counted only a few times. The V call is TRBV7-2, the J call TRBJ2-7; 9 bases map to TRBD1. Looked up from germline, CDR1 is SGHTA and CDR2 is FQGNSA. The CDR3 runs to 15 residues. Trimming removed 6 bases from V and 0 bases from J; junction bases left unmatched: 6. The CDR3 spells CASSEGTGSSYEQYF. The DNA of the CDR3 is TGTGCCAGCAGTGAGGGGACAGGGAGCTCCTACGAGCAGTACTTC.

The chain couples TRBV5-1 to TRBJ1-5, with 10 bases identical to TRBD1. With V trimmed by 5 bases and J by 5 bases, 4 bases remained unmatched. The germline V gene encodes CDR1 SGHRS and CDR2 YFSETQ. The CDR3 totals 14 residues. The CDR3 here is CASRTGTGDQPQHF. The CDR3 DNA is TGCGCCAGCAGAACCGGGACAGGGGATCAGCCCCAGCATTTT.

This clonotype has a count of ten or more. This chain joins TRBV20-1 and TRBJ1-1, with D unclear. Per the germline V gene, CDR1 is DFQATT and CDR2 is SNEGSKA (reference sequence). Trimming shortened V by 0 bases and J by 11 bases, and 16 bases separated the two germline ends. The CDR3 sequence is 13 residues long. The CDR3 protein is CSARDRPGVGAFF. DNA for the CDR3: TGCAGTGCTAGAGATCGTCCCGGGGTGGGGGCTTTCTTT.

The rearrangement links TRBV9 to TRBJ2-5; D possibly matches TRBD1 or TRBD2 (7 bases each). The CDR3 is 16 residues long. CDR1 and CDR2 from the germline V gene are SGDLS and YYNGEE. V lost 0 bases and J lost 1, with 13 bases in between. CDR3 sequence (DNA): TGTGCCAGCAGCGTAGCGTCAGGGGGGGTCCAAGAGACCCAGTACTTC. Its protein is CASSVASGGVQETQYF.

This clonotype was seen many times. The V gene is TRBV9, the J gene TRBJ1-1, with 8 bases aligning to TRBD1. CDR3 length: 15 residues. Trimming cost V 0 bases and J 5 bases; bases outside gene matches: 6. Germline V gene lookup returns CDR1 SGDLS and CDR2 YYNGEE. The CDR3 coding sequence is TGTGCCAGCAGCGTAGGCCTGGACAGGGAAACTGAAGCTTTCTTT. This codes for CASSVGLDRETEAFF.

V is TRBV19 and J is TRBJ1-6; possibly TRBD1 for D (6 bases). Germline V gives CDR1 LNHDA, CDR2 SQIVND (reference sequence). The V end was cut by 7 bases, the J end by 7 bases, with 17 bases between. The CDR3 runs to 15 residues. In DNA, the CDR3 is TGTGCCAGTACCGAATGGGGGGGCGCGAATTCACCCCTCCACTTT. It encodes CASTEWGGANSPLHF.